A selection of T cell receptor beta chains follows, all from one sample in a study of T-cell reconstitution after alpha-beta-depleted transplantation in children. One entry per CDR3 protein results from TCRdb running MiXCR on the PCR reads. The repertoire consists of some 220,000 distinct CDR3 sequences, with about 9.2% occurring once and the leading ten covering approximately 6.6%. The specimen was PBMCs from the stem cell graft donor, collected from the stem cell graft. Source of these receptors: a human donor who donated a stem cell graft to a child with acute lymphoblastic leukemia. Both conserved end residues are part of each CDR3. A D gene is named only where the DNA matches it firmly. A clone size is listed for some rows: how often the clone was seen (once, few, many), or a class if it is expanded.

v_call	cdr3_length	clone_size	d_call	j_call	cdr3_aa	cdr3_nt
TRBV20-1	12	few	NA	TRBJ1-1	CSATRGYTEAFF	TGCAGTGCTACTAGGGGCTACACTGAAGCTTTCTTT
TRBV2	13	few	NA	TRBJ2-2	CASSDRPKGELFF	TGTGCCAGCAGTGACAGGCCCAAAGGGGAGCTGTTTTTT
TRBV25-1	15	many	NA	TRBJ2-6	CASSPPGSGANVLTF	TGTGCCAGCAGTCCCCCTGGTTCTGGGGCCAACGTCCTGACTTTC
TRBV7-2	11	few	NA	TRBJ2-7	CASSRNIEQYF	TGTGCCAGCAGCCGAAATATCGAGCAGTACTTC
TRBV21-1	15	many	NA	TRBJ2-7	CASSPSGQGAYEQYF	TGTGCCAGCAGCCCGTCGGGACAGGGAGCATACGAGCAGTACTTC
TRBV18	15	few	NA	TRBJ2-5	CASSPLPSRQETQYF	TGTGCCAGCTCACCTCTACCTAGTCGTCAAGAGACCCAGTACTTC
TRBV20-1	13	many	NA	TRBJ2-1	CSQQESSYNEQFF	TGCAGCCAACAGGAGAGCTCCTACAATGAGCAGTTCTTC
TRBV7-9	14	many	NA	TRBJ2-7	CASTSAGKTYEQYF	TGTGCCAGCACATCCGCAGGTAAAACCTACGAGCAGTACTTC
TRBV5-1	15	NA	TRBD1	TRBJ1-2	CASSLVAGGAGGYTF	TGCGCCAGCAGCTTGGTGGCAGGGGGCGCCGGAGGCTACACCTTC
TRBV7-6	16	NA	TRBD1	TRBJ2-7	CASSPGQGIIRNEQYF	TGTGCCAGCAGCCCCGGACAGGGGATAATCCGGAACGAGCAGTACTTC
TRBV29-1	13	few	TRBD1	TRBJ1-1	CSVDQGAGTEAFF	TGCAGCGTCGACCAGGGGGCCGGCACTGAAGCTTTCTTT
TRBV3-1	15	NA	NA	TRBJ2-2	CASSQVVGPTGELFF	TGTGCCAGCAGCCAAGTTGTCGGGCCCACCGGGGAGCTGTTTTTT
TRBV7-2	12	NA	TRBD2	TRBJ2-1	CASSSSGGEQFF	TGTGCCAGCAGCTCTAGCGGGGGTGAGCAGTTCTTC
TRBV11-3	15	NA	NA	TRBJ2-3	CASSLSGHSTDTQYF	TGTGCCAGCAGCTTATCGGGACACAGCACAGATACGCAGTATTTT
TRBV20-1	14	many	TRBD1	TRBJ2-7	CSARGLDRAYEQYF	TGCAGTGCTAGGGGTCTGGACAGGGCCTACGAGCAGTACTTC
TRBV6-5	16	many	NA	TRBJ2-6	CASNVGIISGANVLTF	TGTGCCAGCAACGTGGGAATAATCTCTGGGGCCAACGTCCTGACTTTC
TRBV12-5	14	few	TRBD1	TRBJ2-1	CASGRDRVLNEQFF	TGTGCTAGTGGCCGGGACAGGGTTCTCAATGAGCAGTTCTTC
TRBV4-3	15	many	NA	TRBJ2-2	CASSQGRTWTGELFF	TGCGCCAGCAGCCAAGGACGTACCTGGACCGGGGAGCTGTTTTTT
TRBV12-3/TRBV12-4	16	NA	NA	TRBJ1-5	CASLQGLWSSNQPQHF	TGTGCCAGCCTACAGGGATTGTGGTCTAGCAATCAGCCCCAGCATTTT
TRBV10-3	16	many	NA	TRBJ2-7	CAISETAGTLSYEQYF	TGTGCCATCAGTGAGACGGCAGGGACTCTCTCCTACGAGCAGTACTTC
TRBV29-1	15	many	TRBD2	TRBJ2-3	CSVERVAGGPDTQYF	TGCAGCGTTGAACGGGTAGCGGGGGGCCCAGATACGCAGTATTTT
TRBV5-1	14	many	NA	TRBJ2-7	CASSTSDLSYEQYF	TGCGCCAGCAGCACGTCTGATCTCTCCTACGAGCAGTACTTC
TRBV20-1	15	NA	TRBD1	TRBJ2-6	CSARQGHSGANVLTF	TGCAGTGCTCGACAGGGTCACTCTGGGGCCAACGTCCTGACTTTC
TRBV12-3/TRBV12-4	15	NA	TRBD2	TRBJ2-7	CAISPERGNSYEQYF	TGTGCCATCAGTCCGGAGCGGGGAAACTCCTACGAGCAGTACTTC
TRBV7-2	14	many	NA	TRBJ2-7	CASSRGRGSYEQYF	TGTGCCAGCAGTCGGGGTAGGGGCTCCTACGAGCAGTACTTC
TRBV6-1	14	many	NA	TRBJ2-5	CASTGGPPVETQYF	TGTGCCAGCACCGGAGGGCCTCCCGTTGAGACCCAGTACTTC
TRBV30	14	NA	NA	TRBJ2-1	CAGHGRKHYNEQFF	TGTGCCGGCCACGGGCGGAAACATTACAATGAGCAGTTCTTC
TRBV13	16	many	TRBD2	TRBJ2-3	CASSSRLAGLVDTQYF	TGTGCCAGCAGCTCCAGACTAGCGGGGTTGGTAGATACGCAGTATTTT
TRBV4-1	18	NA	TRBD2	TRBJ2-1	CASSPQVAGTSGYNEQFF	TGCGCCAGCAGCCCTCAAGTTGCCGGGACTAGCGGATACAATGAGCAGTTCTTC
TRBV5-1	13	few	NA	TRBJ2-7	CASNLAQGGEQYF	TGCGCCAGCAACTTGGCGCAGGGGGGCGAGCAGTACTTC
TRBV27	14	NA	NA	TRBJ2-1	CASKPFIPYNEQFF	TGTGCCAGCAAACCTTTTATCCCATACAATGAGCAGTTCTTC
TRBV27	14	many	TRBD1	TRBJ1-5	CASNHRGPNQPQHF	TGTGCCAGCAACCACAGGGGCCCCAATCAGCCCCAGCATTTT
TRBV7-8	17	many	NA	TRBJ2-3	CASSMPSPGRTTDTQYF	TGTGCCAGCAGCATGCCCAGTCCGGGACGGACCACAGATACGCAGTATTTT
TRBV25-1	14	many	NA	TRBJ2-6	CASSDSSGANVLTF	TGTGCCAGCAGTGACAGCTCTGGGGCCAACGTCCTGACTTTC
TRBV12-5	14	many	NA	TRBJ2-2	CASGLADRGGELFF	TGTGCTAGTGGTTTGGCGGACAGAGGCGGGGAGCTGTTTTTT
TRBV29-1	13	many	NA	TRBJ2-5	CSADWAAQETQYF	TGCAGCGCCGACTGGGCGGCTCAAGAGACCCAGTACTTC
TRBV12-3/TRBV12-4	15	NA	TRBD1	TRBJ1-6	CASSFGGQGSSPLHF	TGTGCCAGCAGTTTCGGGGGACAGGGTAGTTCACCCCTCCACTTT
TRBV7-8	16	NA	NA	TRBJ2-3	CASSLGVTGGTDTQYF	TGTGCCAGCAGCTTAGGGGTTACGGGTGGCACAGATACGCAGTATTTT
TRBV4-2	14	many	NA	TRBJ1-4	CASSQGGVGEKLFF	TGTGCCAGCAGCCAAGGGGGCGTGGGTGAAAAACTGTTTTTT
TRBV12-3/TRBV12-4	15	many	NA	TRBJ1-3	CASRGQQVPGNTIYF	TGTGCCAGCAGGGGACAACAGGTGCCTGGAAACACCATATATTTT
TRBV4-1	15	NA	NA	TRBJ1-1	CASSQKEGLNTEAFF	TGCGCCAGCAGCCAAAAAGAAGGGCTGAACACTGAAGCTTTCTTT
TRBV5-6	12	many	NA	TRBJ1-6	CASSFVNSPLHF	TGTGCCAGCAGCTTTGTTAATTCACCCCTCCACTTT
TRBV20-1	13	NA	NA	TRBJ2-7	CSARVTGAYEQYF	TGCAGTGCTAGAGTGACAGGAGCCTACGAGCAGTACTTC
TRBV7-9	15	many	NA	TRBJ1-5	CASSSLQGWGQPQHF	TGTGCCAGCAGCTCCCTCCAGGGGTGGGGTCAGCCCCAGCATTTT
TRBV10-3	15	many	NA	TRBJ2-2	CAISVHAQGPGELFF	TGTGCCATCAGTGTACACGCACAGGGACCCGGGGAGCTGTTTTTT
TRBV5-1	12	NA	NA	TRBJ2-7	CASSFVGNEQYF	TGCGCCAGCAGCTTCGTGGGGAACGAGCAGTACTTC
TRBV27	13	few	NA	TRBJ1-2	CASSWDTNYGYTF	TGTGCCAGCAGTTGGGACACCAACTATGGCTACACCTTC